The 32 T cell receptor beta chains reported below all come from one sample, sequenced in a study of blood T cells in healthy people across ages. Using a J-beta primer mix together with a sample-barcoded 5' primer, a second PCR was run for about 7 to 12 cycles. TCRdb called the 5' RACE reads again in MiXCR, with one record for every CDR3 protein. The repertoire consists of some 1,500,000 distinct CDR3 sequences, with approximately 39% occurring once and the leading ten covering 4%. The specimen sequenced was blood. The source is a woman between 18 and 29 years old in good health.

This clonotype was seen more than once but under ten times. The V and J genes are TRBV20-1 and TRBJ2-3; 8 nucleotides align to TRBD2. With 1 base clipped from V and 2 bases from J, the junction kept 5 bases outside the gene matches. CDR1 and CDR2 (germline): DFQATT, SNEGSKA (reference sequence). The CDR3 sequence is 15 residues long. The CDR3 nucleotides read TGCAGTGCTAGAGCCGTAGCGGGGCTCACAGATACGCAGTATTTT. Translated, it gives CSARAVAGLTDTQYF.

This clonotype turned up a few times. The chain recombines TRBV12-3 or TRBV12-4 with TRBJ2-5, with TRBD2 matching over 10 bases. CDR3 length: 15 amino acids. Trimming at V came to 6 bases and at J to 1 base, leaving 5 bases not matched to a gene. In nucleotides, the CDR3 is TGTGCCAGCAGGGCCAGGACTAGCGGCCAAGAGACCCAGTACTTC. It codes for CASRARTSGQETQYF.

A remark on this clonotype: The junction departs from germline at one end; a sequencing error may be responsible. The J gene is TRBJ2-3, the V gene TRBV25-1; the D is unclear. There are 18 residues in the CDR3. CDR1 is MGHDK and CDR2 is SYGVNS in the germline V gene. The CDR3 sequence: CANSEPSNPSRSTDTQYF. CDR3 in DNA: TGTGCCAACAGTGAACCGTCTAACCCTTCCCGAAGCACAGATACGCAGTATTTT.

This chain joins TRBV4-1 and TRBJ1-1; D might be TRBD1 (6 bases). The CDR3 contains 16 residues. Per the germline V gene, CDR1 is MGHRA and CDR2 is YSYEKL. V was clipped by 2 bases and J by 5 bases, with 18 bases between them. Here the CDR3 DNA reads TGCGCCAGCAGCCAACCCGGGACACTGGGCGGGACTGAAGCTTTCTTT. It is translated as CASSQPGTLGGTEAFF.

The chain joins TRBV30 to TRBJ2-7; D is perhaps TRBD1 (6 bases). Per the germline V gene, CDR1 is GTSNPN and CDR2 is SVGIG (reference sequence). The CDR3 has 13 amino acids. The germline V and J ends were trimmed by 4 bases and 0 bases, with 10 bases remaining between them. CDR3 bases: TGTGCCTGGACGCCGGGACACTCCTACGAGCAGTACTTC. This translates into CAWTPGHSYEQYF. Full variable domain (missing parts from reference TRBV30 and TRBJ2-7): SQTIHQWPATLVQPVGSPLSLECTVEGTSNPNLYWYRQAAGRGLQLLFYSVGIGQISSEVPQNLSASRPQDRQFILSSKKLLLSDSGFYLCAWTPGHSYEQYFGPGTRLTVT.

There are a few counts of this clonotype. The chain recombines TRBV29-1 with TRBJ2-7, with 9 bases lining up with TRBD2. The CDR3 is 15 residues long. Per the germline V gene, CDR1 is SQVTM and CDR2 is ANQGSEA. With V trimmed by 1 base and J by 3 bases, 7 bases remained unmatched. CDR3 sequence reads: CSVEGLAGVLYEQYF. CDR3 bases: TGCAGCGTTGAAGGATTAGCGGGAGTTCTCTACGAGCAGTACTTC.

J is TRBJ1-5 and V is TRBV12-3 or TRBV12-4; no clear D. The CDR3 is made up of 15 amino acids. Trimming took off 4 bases at V and 1 base at J, with 11 bases between the two ends. CDR3 sequence (DNA): TGTGCCAGCAGTTCGCGGGTACAGAGCAATCAGCCCCAGCATTTT. This gives the protein CASSSRVQSNQPQHF.

This clonotype was recorded at least ten times. CDR3 DNA sequence: TGCAGTGCTAGACGAGCTGACAGGGACACTGAAGCTTTCTTT. Protein product: CSARRADRDTEAFF. This chain joins TRBV20-1 and TRBJ1-1; the match to TRBD1 covers 7 bases. Per germline, CDR1 DFQATT and CDR2 SNEGSKA (reference sequence). The CDR3 runs to 14 residues. The ends lost 2 bases at V and 3 bases at J; junction bases unmatched: 6.

The chain joins TRBV29-1 to TRBJ2-7; the D gene is possibly TRBD2 (6 bases). The CDR3 runs to 12 residues. The germline CDR1 and CDR2 sequences are SQVTM and ANQGSEA. Trimming shortened V by 5 bases and J by 3 bases, and 11 bases separated the two germline ends. The CDR3 protein is CSVKGGNYEQYF. In DNA, the CDR3 is TGCAGCGTTAAAGGCGGGAACTACGAGCAGTACTTC.

The rearrangement links TRBV20-1 to TRBJ2-1; 8 nucleotides agree with TRBD1. The CDR3 covers 16 residues. J lost 1 base, V lost 1 base, and 6 bases had no gene match. The V gene's germline CDR1 is DFQATT and CDR2 SNEGSKA (reference sequence). The CDR3 sequence is CSARGVQGGSYNEQFF. CDR3 in DNA: TGCAGTGCTAGAGGAGTACAGGGGGGTTCCTACAATGAGCAGTTCTTC.

There are a few counts of this clonotype. The V and J genes are TRBV4-1 and TRBJ2-7; possibly TRBD2 for D (6 bases). Germline CDR1 is MGHRA and CDR2 is YSYEKL. The CDR3 covers 14 residues. V lost 1 base and J 4 bases, leaving 11 bases between the germline ends. The CDR3 is CASSQGEGGYEQYF. CDR3 DNA: TGCGCCAGCAGCCAAGGGGAAGGAGGGTACGAGCAGTACTTC.

The rearrangement joins TRBV12-3 or TRBV12-4 to TRBJ2-7; 13 bases are a match to TRBD2. The CDR3 is 15 amino acids. Trimming took 6 bases from V and 2 from J; bases not matched to a gene: 4. The CDR3 nucleotides read TGTGCCAGCAGCCGGACTAGCGGGGGCCCCTACGAGCAGTACTTC. This sequence encodes CASSRTSGGPYEQYF.

This chain links TRBV6-2 or TRBV6-3 with TRBJ2-2, with TRBD2 matching 10 bases. CDR1 is MNHEY, CDR2 SVGEGT, per germline. This CDR3 contains 17 residues. With 2 bases clipped from V and 1 base from J, the junction kept 4 bases outside the gene matches. CDR3 nucleotides: TGTGCCAGCAGTTACCCTTCTAGCGGGAGGAACACCGGGGAGCTGTTTTTT. Its protein is CASSYPSSGRNTGELFF.

This clonotype appeared a few times. The chain uses TRBV2 and TRBJ2-7; 12 bases match TRBD1. The V gene end was trimmed by 4 bases and the J gene end by 3 bases; junction bases not matched to a gene: 7. The CDR3 sequence is 16 residues long. Per germline, CDR1 SNHLY and CDR2 FYNNEI. The CDR3 DNA follows: TGTGCCAGCAGTGCCCGGGGACAGGGGGCTAGCTACGAGCAGTACTTC. It yields the protein CASSARGQGASYEQYF.

The gene calls are TRBV13 and TRBJ1-6, with D unclear. Trimming shortened V by 7 bases and J by 9 bases, and 13 bases separated the two germline ends. CDR1 and CDR2 from the germline V gene are PRHDT and FYEKMQ (reference sequence). This CDR3 is 13 amino acids long. The CDR3 coding sequence is TGTGCCAGCACTTACGGAGTGCGTTCACCCCTCCACTTT. Translated, it gives CASTYGVRSPLHF.

This clonotype was observed a handful of times. This chain links TRBV5-6 with TRBJ2-3; D uncertain. CDR3 length equals 14 residues. Trimming left V 1 base short and J 2 bases short, with 8 bases between. Germline values: CDR1 SGHDT, CDR2 YYEEEE. For the CDR3, the DNA is TGTGCCAGCAGCTTGACGGTAGCCACAGATACGCAGTATTTT. Translation gives CASSLTVATDTQYF.

A note on this clonotype: A single base separates this from a much larger clone, so it may be a read error. The V gene is TRBV12-3 or TRBV12-4, the J gene TRBJ2-5; no definite D call. This CDR3 region has 14 residues. V lost 5 bases and J 2 bases, leaving 12 bases between the germline ends. Written as DNA, the CDR3 is TGTGCCAGCAGTGTGGACGGAAGACAAGAGACCCAGTACTTC. Translated, it gives CASSVDGRQETQYF.

This clonotype appeared a few times. This chain connects TRBV6-5 to TRBJ1-2, with a tentative D call TRBD1 (6 bases). The CDR3 has 15 residues. The germline V gene encodes CDR1 MNHEY and CDR2 SVGAGI. V was clipped by 2 bases and J by 4 bases, with 14 bases between them. The CDR3 DNA follows: TGTGCCAGCAGTTACCTGTCGACAGGAGCCTATGGCTACACCTTC. This translates into CASSYLSTGAYGYTF.

This clonotype was counted only a few times. The chain links TRBV13 to TRBJ2-7, with no clear D. V was clipped by 6 bases and J by 0 bases, with 12 bases between them. CDR1 and CDR2 (germline): PRHDT, FYEKMQ (reference sequence). CDR3 length: 14 amino acids. The chain's CDR3 is CASSPSSSSYEQYF. The CDR3 nucleotides read TGTGCCAGCAGTCCCTCCTCCTCCTCCTACGAGCAGTACTTC.

This clonotype was counted only a few times. The genes are TRBV20-1 and TRBJ2-4; 11 nucleotides align to TRBD2. The CDR3 has 18 amino acids. Germline-derived CDR1 and CDR2 are DFQATT and SNEGSKA (reference sequence). V was pared by 6 bases and J by 0 bases, with 13 bases of the junction left unmatched. CDR3 region: CSAPRLAGPGEAKNIQYF. The CDR3 DNA reads as TGCAGTGCCCCGAGACTAGCGGGACCTGGGGAAGCCAAAAACATTCAGTACTTC.

This rearrangement joins TRBV29-1 to TRBJ1-2; D is undetermined. CDR1 is SQVTM, CDR2 ANQGSEA, per germline. The CDR3 sequence is 11 residues long. The V end was cut by 4 bases, the J end by 5 bases, with 8 bases between. CDR3: CSVGTEYGYTF. The CDR3 bases are TGCAGCGTTGGGACGGAATATGGCTACACCTTC.

This clonotype was picked up many times. V and J are TRBV29-1 and TRBJ2-3; tentatively, D is TRBD1 (5 bases). The CDR3 covers 13 residues. CDR1 and CDR2 (germline): SQVTM, ANQGSEA. V was cut by 2 bases and J by 2 bases, with 8 bases left in between. DNA of the CDR3: TGCAGCGTTGAACAGGGCCTCACAGATACGCAGTATTTT. It codes for CSVEQGLTDTQYF.

This clonotype was seen only once. V gene TRBV4-1 combines with J gene TRBJ2-7; D is uncertain. The CDR3 totals 15 residues. CDR1 MGHRA and CDR2 YSYEKL come from the germline V gene. V was trimmed by 0 bases and J by 2 bases, leaving 11 bases between them. CDR3 in DNA: TGCGCCAGCAGCCAAGATCTGACGGATACCTACGAGCAGTACTTC. Translated, it gives CASSQDLTDTYEQYF.

The J gene is TRBJ2-1, the V gene TRBV20-1; the D gene is possibly TRBD2 (6 bases). The J call is in doubt because the DNA end fits TRBJ2-7 better. CDR1 DFQATT and CDR2 SNEGSKA come from the germline V gene (reference sequence). The CDR3 consists of 15 residues. The CDR3 DNA sequence: TGCAGTTCAGTGGGGTCGGGGGTCTTCGACAATGAGCAGTACTTC. Residues: CSSVGSGVFDNEQYF.

V is TRBV28 and J is TRBJ1-1; D unclear. V was cut by 5 bases and J by 8 bases, with 6 bases left in between. CDR3 length equals 10 residues. Germline CDR1 MDHEN, CDR2 SYDVKM. In DNA form, the CDR3 reads TGTGCCAGCAGTACAACAGAAGCTTTCTTT. It yields the protein CASSTTEAFF.

This clonotype turned up a few times. The chain links TRBV6-2 or TRBV6-3 to TRBJ2-1; the match to TRBD2 covers 11 bases. CDR1 is MNHEY, CDR2 SVGEGT, per germline. V was clipped by 2 bases and J by 4 bases; unmatched bases: 7. There are 17 residues in the CDR3. The CDR3 DNA follows: TGTGCCAGCAGTTACCCTCTCCGACTAGCGGGGTACAATGAGCAGTTCTTC. Protein: CASSYPLRLAGYNEQFF.

V is TRBV20-1 and J is TRBJ2-5; perhaps TRBD1 as D (6 bases). The DNA matches TRBJ2-7 better at its end, which makes the J call doubtful. CDR3 length: 12 residues. Germline CDR1 is DFQATT and CDR2 is SNEGSKA (reference sequence). The CDR3, as DNA: TGCAGTGCTAAGACAGGAGACTACGAGCAGTACTTC. This codes for CSAKTGDYEQYF.

This clonotype was counted only a few times. CDR3 sequence reads: CASSPSATQETQYF. CDR3 nucleotide sequence: TGCGCCAGCAGCCCCTCAGCAACCCAAGAGACCCAGTACTTC. This chain uses TRBV5-1 with TRBJ2-5; D gene unclear. Trimming removed 4 bases from V and 1 base from J, with 11 bases in between. The germline CDR1 and CDR2 sequences are SGHRS and YFSETQ. This CDR3 has 14 amino acids.

This clonotype was observed a few times. The chain carries TRBV20-1 and TRBJ2-7; 13 nucleotides agree with TRBD2. The germline gives CDR1 DFQATT, CDR2 SNEGSKA (reference sequence). This CDR3 region has 18 residues. J was trimmed by 3 bases and V by 4 bases; bases with no gene match: 15. The CDR3 DNA follows: TGCAGTGCTAACCACCAATCCCAAGGACTAGCGGGAGTCTACGAGCAGTACTTC. Encoded protein: CSANHQSQGLAGVYEQYF.

The rearrangement links TRBV20-1 to TRBJ2-7; D unresolved. The CDR3 has 15 amino acids. The germline V gene has CDR1 DFQATT and CDR2 SNEGSKA (reference sequence). The V gene lost 3 bases and the J gene lost 3 bases, with 18 bases spanning the gap. The CDR3 loop reads CSASGGAPDLYEQYF. The CDR3 nucleotides read TGCAGTGCTAGCGGTGGTGCCCCCGACCTCTACGAGCAGTACTTC.

This sequence joins TRBV6-2 or TRBV6-3 and TRBJ2-6; no clear D. Germline loops: CDR1 MNHEY, CDR2 SVGEGT. The CDR3 consists of 14 residues. The V end lost 4 bases, the J end lost 0 bases, and 4 bases lay between the germline ends. In nucleotides, the CDR3 is TGTGCCAGCAGTTGGTTCTCTGGGGCCAACGTCCTGACTTTC. Its protein is CASSWFSGANVLTF.

This rearrangement joins TRBV25-1 to TRBJ2-5; D might be TRBD1 (6 bases). The end of the DNA is better explained by TRBJ2-7, so the J call may be wrong. The CDR3 totals 16 residues. The germline V gene encodes CDR1 MGHDK and CDR2 SYGVNS. For the CDR3, the DNA is TGTGCCAGCAGTGAATTATTGGAGACAGGACAACCCGAGCAGTACTTC. Amino acid sequence: CASSELLETGQPEQYF.